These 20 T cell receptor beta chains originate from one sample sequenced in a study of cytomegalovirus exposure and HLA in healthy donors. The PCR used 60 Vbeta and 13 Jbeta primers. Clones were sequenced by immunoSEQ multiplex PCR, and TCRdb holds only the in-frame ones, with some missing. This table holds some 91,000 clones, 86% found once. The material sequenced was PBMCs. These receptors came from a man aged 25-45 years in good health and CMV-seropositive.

CDR3: CATGNYIAGELFF. The DNA for the CDR3 is TGTGCTACCGGGAACTATATCGCCGGGGAGCTGTTTTTT. J is TRBJ2-2 and V is TRBV7-7, with D tentatively TRBD2 (5 bases). The CDR3 covers 13 residues. Germline lookup yields CDR1 SSHAT and CDR2 FNYEAQ (reference sequence).

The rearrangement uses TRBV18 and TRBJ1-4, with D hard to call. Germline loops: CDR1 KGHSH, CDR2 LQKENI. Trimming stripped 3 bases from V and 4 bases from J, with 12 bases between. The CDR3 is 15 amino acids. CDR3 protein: CASSPTRAGNEKLFF. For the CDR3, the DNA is TGTGCCAGCTCACCGACGCGGGCGGGTAATGAAAAACTGTTTTTT.

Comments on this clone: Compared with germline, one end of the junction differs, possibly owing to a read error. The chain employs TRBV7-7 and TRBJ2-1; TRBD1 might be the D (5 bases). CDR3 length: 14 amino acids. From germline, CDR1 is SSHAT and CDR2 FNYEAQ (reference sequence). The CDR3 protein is CASSLDSRNAEQFF. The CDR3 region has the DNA TGTGCTAGCAGCTTAGACAGCCGCAATGCTGAGCAGTTCTTC.

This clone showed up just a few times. The CDR3 sequence: CASGQATNTEAFF. The CDR3 DNA sequence: TGTGCCAGCGGACAGGCGACGAACACTGAAGCTTTCTTT. J is TRBJ1-1 and V is TRBV6-5, with 7 bases that match TRBD1. V dropped 8 bases and J dropped 1; count of bases not matched to a gene: 4. This CDR3 region has 13 residues. CDR1 is MNHEY and CDR2 is SVGAGI in the germline V gene.

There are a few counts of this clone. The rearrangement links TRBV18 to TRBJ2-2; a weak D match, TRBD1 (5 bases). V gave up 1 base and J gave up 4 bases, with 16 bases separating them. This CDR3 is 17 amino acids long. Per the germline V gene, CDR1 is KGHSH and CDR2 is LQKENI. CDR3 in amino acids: CASSPLQGLQSTGELFF. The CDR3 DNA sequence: TGTGCCAGCTCACCACTCCAGGGCCTACAATCCACCGGGGAGCTGTTTTTT.

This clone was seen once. The chain's CDR3 is CASSLDVGGQETQYF. The CDR3 bases are TGTGCCAGCAGCTTGGACGTTGGGGGGCAAGAGACCCAGTACTTC. The chain carries TRBV5-8 and TRBJ2-5, with D tentatively TRBD2 (6 bases). The CDR3 has 15 amino acids. Looked up from germline, CDR1 is SGHTS and CDR2 is YDEGEE. V lost 0 bases to trimming and J lost 2 bases, with 11 bases between them.

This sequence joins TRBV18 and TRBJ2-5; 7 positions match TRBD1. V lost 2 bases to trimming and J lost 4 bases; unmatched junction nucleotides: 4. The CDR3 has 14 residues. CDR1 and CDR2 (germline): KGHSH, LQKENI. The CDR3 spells CASSPSAGGETQYF. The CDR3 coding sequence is TGTGCCAGCTCACCATCGGCAGGGGGAGAGACCCAGTACTTC.

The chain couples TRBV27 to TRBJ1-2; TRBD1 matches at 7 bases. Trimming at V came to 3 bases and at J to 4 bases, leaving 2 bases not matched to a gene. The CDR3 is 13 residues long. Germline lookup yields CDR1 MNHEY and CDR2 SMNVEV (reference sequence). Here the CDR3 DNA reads TGTGCCAGCAGTTTCCGACAGGGCTATGGCTACACCTTC. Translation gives CASSFRQGYGYTF.

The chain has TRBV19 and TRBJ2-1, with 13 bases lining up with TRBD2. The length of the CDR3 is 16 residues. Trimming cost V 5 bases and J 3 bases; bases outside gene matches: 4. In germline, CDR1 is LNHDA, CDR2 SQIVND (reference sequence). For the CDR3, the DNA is TGTGCCAGTAGTGTACGACTAGCGGGAGGCTACAATGAGCAGTTCTTC. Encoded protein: CASSVRLAGGYNEQFF.

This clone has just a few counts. Written as DNA, the CDR3 is TGTGCCAGCAGCCAAGAACGTGCGTCCGAGACCCAGTACTTC. Translating gives CASSQERASETQYF. This chain connects TRBV4-2 to TRBJ2-5; unclear D gene. The germline V gene has CDR1 LGHNA and CDR2 YNFKEQ. CDR3 size: 14 residues. Deletions cut 0 bases from V and 5 bases from J, with 10 bases between.

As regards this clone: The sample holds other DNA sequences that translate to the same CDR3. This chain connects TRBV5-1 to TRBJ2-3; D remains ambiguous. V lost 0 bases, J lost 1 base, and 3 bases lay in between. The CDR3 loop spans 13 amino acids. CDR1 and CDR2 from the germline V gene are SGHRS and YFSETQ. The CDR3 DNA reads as TGCGCCAGCAGCTTGGCCGGCACAGATACGCAGTATTTT. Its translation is CASSLAGTDTQYF.

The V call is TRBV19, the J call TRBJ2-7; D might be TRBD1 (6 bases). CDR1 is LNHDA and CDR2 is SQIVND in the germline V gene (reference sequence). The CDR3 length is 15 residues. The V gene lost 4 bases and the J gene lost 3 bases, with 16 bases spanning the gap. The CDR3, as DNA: TGTGCCAGTAGTACGCTAGACAGGCAAGACTACGAGCAGTACTTC. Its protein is CASSTLDRQDYEQYF.

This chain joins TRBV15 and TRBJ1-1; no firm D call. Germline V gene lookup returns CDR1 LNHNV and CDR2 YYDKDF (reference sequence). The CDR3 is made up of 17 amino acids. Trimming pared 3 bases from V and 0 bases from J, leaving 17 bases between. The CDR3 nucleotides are TGTGCCACCAGCAGGTTGGAGGGTGCTCCCATGAACACTGAAGCTTTCTTT. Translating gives CATSRLEGAPMNTEAFF.

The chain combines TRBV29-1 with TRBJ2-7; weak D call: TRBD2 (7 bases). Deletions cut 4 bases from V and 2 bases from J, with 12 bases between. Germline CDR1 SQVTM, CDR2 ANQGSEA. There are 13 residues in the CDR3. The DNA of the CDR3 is TGCAGCGTTGGGGGGGGCCAAACCTACGAGCAGTACTTC. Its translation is CSVGGGQTYEQYF.

In DNA form, the CDR3 reads TGTGCCAGCAGCCGCCAGGGGCAGAGCGACGCCGGGGAGCTGTTTTTT. Protein sequence: CASSRQGQSDAGELFF. The V call is TRBV7-9, the J call TRBJ2-2; a possible D gene is TRBD1 (6 bases). This CDR3 region has 16 residues. Trimming shortened V by 5 bases and J by 6 bases, and 19 bases separated the two germline ends. CDR1 and CDR2 (germline): SEHNR, FQNEAQ (reference sequence).

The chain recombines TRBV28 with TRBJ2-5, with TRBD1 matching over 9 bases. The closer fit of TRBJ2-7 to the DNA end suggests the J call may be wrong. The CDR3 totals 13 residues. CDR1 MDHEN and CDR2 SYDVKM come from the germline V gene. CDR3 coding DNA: TGTGCCAGCTCAACAGGGGGCTGGTACGAGCAGTACTTC. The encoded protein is CASSTGGWYEQYF.

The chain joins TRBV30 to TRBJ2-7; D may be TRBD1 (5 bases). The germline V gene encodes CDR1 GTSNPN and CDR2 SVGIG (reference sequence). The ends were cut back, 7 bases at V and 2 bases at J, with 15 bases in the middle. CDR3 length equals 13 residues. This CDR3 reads CALSRGFTYEQYF. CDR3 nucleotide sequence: TGTGCCTTAAGTAGGGGATTTACCTACGAGCAGTACTTC. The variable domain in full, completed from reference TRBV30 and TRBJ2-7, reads SQTIHQWPATLVQPVGSPLSLECTVEGTSNPNLYWYRQAAGRGLQLLFYSVGIGQISSEVPQNLSASRPQDRQFILSSKKLLLSDSGFYLCALSRGFTYEQYFGPGTRLTVT.

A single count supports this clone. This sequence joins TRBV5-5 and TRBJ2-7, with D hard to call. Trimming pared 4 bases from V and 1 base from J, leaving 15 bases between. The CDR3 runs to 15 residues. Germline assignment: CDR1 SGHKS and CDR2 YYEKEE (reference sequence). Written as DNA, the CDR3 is TGTGCCAGCAGCCCTGGTGATGGCAGATCCTACGAGCAGTACTTC. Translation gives CASSPGDGRSYEQYF.

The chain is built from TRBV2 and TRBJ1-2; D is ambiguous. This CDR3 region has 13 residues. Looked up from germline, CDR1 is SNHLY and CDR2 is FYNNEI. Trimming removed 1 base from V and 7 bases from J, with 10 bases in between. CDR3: CASSEERESGYTF. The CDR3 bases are TGTGCCAGCAGTGAAGAAAGGGAGAGTGGCTACACCTTC.

This CDR3 reads CSALTGGETQYF. The CDR3 DNA is TGCAGCGCACTAACAGGGGGAGAGACCCAGTACTTC. V gene TRBV29-1 combines with J gene TRBJ2-5, with TRBD1 matching 8 bases. Germline CDR1 reads SQVTM; CDR2 reads ANQGSEA. V lost 7 bases to trimming and J lost 4 bases; unmatched junction nucleotides: 5. The CDR3 has 12 amino acids.